A selection of T cell receptor beta chains follows, all from one sample in a study of blood T cells in healthy people across ages. TCRdb used MiXCR to reprocess the 5' RACE reads, holding one entry per CDR3 protein. This table holds fewer than 1,200,000 distinct CDR3 sequences, under 30% found once. The sample was also reused in another study, on T cells of mothers and their children.

The specimen was blood. These receptors were collected from a girl aged 2 to 10 in good health. Both conserved end residues are part of each CDR3. D genes are given only for firm matches. Clone size appears in some rows only: once, few, many, or a class for an expanded clone.

once	TRBV5-1	TRBJ2-1	NA	TGCGCCAGCAATCTAGACCGTAACAATGAGCGGTTCTTC	CASNLDRNNERFF
many	TRBV7-9	TRBJ2-5	NA	TGTGCCAGCAGCGAGGGAGTACAAGAGACCCAGTACTTC	CASSEGVQETQYF
few	TRBV2	TRBJ2-2	NA	TGTGCCAGCAAGGAACAGACCAACACCGGGGAGCTGTTTTTT	CASKEQTNTGELFF
NA	TRBV7-2	TRBJ2-7	TRBD2	TGTGCCGGCAGCTCGCTAGCGGGAATCGACGAGCAGTACTTC	CAGSSLAGIDEQYF
NA	TRBV4-2	TRBJ2-5	NA	TGTGCCAGCAGCCAGGACAGCCTCCAAGAGACCCAGTACTTC	CASSQDSLQETQYF
NA	TRBV29-1	TRBJ2-1	NA	TGCAGCGTTGCCCTCGGAACGGATAATGAGCAGTTCTTC	CSVALGTDNEQFF
few	TRBV28	TRBJ1-2	NA	TGTGCCAGCAGAGAAACGAGTGTAGAGGCTCCTAACTATGGCTACACCTTC	CASRETSVEAPNYGYTF
few	TRBV20-1	TRBJ2-5	TRBD1	TGCAGTGCTACGACCGACAGGGGGGAGACCCAGTACTTC	CSATTDRGETQYF
once	TRBV24-1	TRBJ2-5	TRBD1	TGTGCCACCAGTGACCCAAGGACAGGGGCGAAGACCCAGTACTTC	CATSDPRTGAKTQYF
NA	TRBV20-1	TRBJ1-2	NA	TGCAGTGCAGGGACAAACTATGGCTACACCTTC	CSAGTNYGYTF
many	TRBV5-1	TRBJ1-4	TRBD1	TGCGCCAGCAGCCTCTGGACAGGGCGGAATGAAAAACTGTTTTTT	CASSLWTGRNEKLFF
NA	TRBV5-1	TRBJ1-2	NA	TGCGCCAGCAGCGCGGAGAACTATGGCTACACCTTC	CASSAENYGYTF
NA	TRBV3-1	TRBJ2-1	TRBD2	TGTGCCAGCAGCCAAGACGCTAGCGGTCACAATGAGCAGTTCTTC	CASSQDASGHNEQFF
NA	TRBV12-3/TRBV12-4	TRBJ1-1	TRBD1	TGTGCCAGCAGGTTTCTCGCCTCAGGGGGCTTGAACACTGAAGCTTTCTTT	CASRFLASGGLNTEAFF
NA	TRBV20-1	TRBJ2-7	NA	TGCAGTGCTAGAGATTCGGGTTCCCCCTACGAGCAGTACTTC	CSARDSGSPYEQYF
NA	TRBV12-3/TRBV12-4	TRBJ2-4	TRBD2	TGTGCCAGCAGTACCCGGGACTACCGTGCCAAAAACATTCAGTACTTC	CASSTRDYRAKNIQYF
NA	TRBV28	TRBJ1-5	NA	TGTGCCAGCAGTCAACCCAGCTATAGCAATCAGCCCCAGCATTTT	CASSQPSYSNQPQHF
few	TRBV12-3/TRBV12-4	TRBJ2-3	NA	TGTGCCAGCAGTTTATGGAGAGGGGCAGGGAACACAGATACGCAGTATTTT	CASSLWRGAGNTDTQYF
NA	TRBV29-1	TRBJ2-1	NA	TGCAGCGTTGTGGCCCAGGGGTTCACCAATGAGCAGTTCTTC	CSVVAQGFTNEQFF
NA	TRBV25-1	TRBJ2-1	NA	TGTGCCAGCAGTGAACTGGGGGACCGAGACAATGAGCAGTTCTTC	CASSELGDRDNEQFF
NA	TRBV28	TRBJ2-2	TRBD1	TGTGCCAGCAGTTCTCTGGGGACAGGGTCGAACACCGGGGAGCTGTTTTTT	CASSSLGTGSNTGELFF
NA	TRBV11-2	TRBJ2-1	TRBD2	TGTGCCAGCAGCTCCCTTAGCGGGGGTCGGAATGAGCAGTTCTTC	CASSSLSGGRNEQFF
NA	TRBV5-8	TRBJ2-4	NA	TGTGCCAGCGTGGGGGCGGCTACTCTAGCCAAAAACATTCGGTACTTC	CASVGAATLAKNIRYF
few	TRBV29-1	TRBJ2-7	NA	TGCAGCGTTGAAATTAGCGGACTGGCGGGGCGGGGAACGGTCTTC	CSVEISGLAGRGTVF
few	TRBV27	TRBJ1-6	TRBD1	TGTGCCAGCGGGATGACAGGGATAGGGTCACCCCTCCACTTT	CASGMTGIGSPLHF
NA	TRBV9	TRBJ2-5	NA	TGTGCCAGCAGCGTAGCGCTCTTCGGAGAGACCCAGTACTTC	CASSVALFGETQYF
many	TRBV7-9	TRBJ1-1	NA	TGTGCCAGCAGCCGGGACCTCGGGAACACTGAAGCTTTCTTT	CASSRDLGNTEAFF
NA	TRBV2	TRBJ2-5	TRBD2	TGTGCCAGCGGGACTAGCGGGGGGGCTGAAGAGACCCAGTACTTC	CASGTSGGAEETQYF
NA	TRBV12-5	TRBJ2-5	NA	TGTGCTAGTGGTTTGGTATTATGGGCCCAAGAGACCCAGTACTTC	CASGLVLWAQETQYF
once	TRBV19	TRBJ2-3	NA	TGTGCCAGTAGTCAAGCACAGTTCACAGATACGCAGTATTTT	CASSQAQFTDTQYF
NA	TRBV29-1	TRBJ2-3	TRBD2	TGCAGCGTTGCGGGACTAGCGGGTTTAGATACGCAGTATTTT	CSVAGLAGLDTQYF
NA	TRBV2	TRBJ2-7	TRBD2	TGTGCCATCACTAGCGGGGTCGAATACGAGCAGTACTTC	CAITSGVEYEQYF
NA	TRBV10-3	TRBJ2-7	NA	TGTGCCATCAGTCCAGAGGACCGCCCGGACGAGCAGTACTTC	CAISPEDRPDEQYF
NA	TRBV27	TRBJ1-6	NA	TGTGCCAGCAGTTCCTCAGGGGAACCCTCCTATAATTCACCCCTCCACTTT	CASSSSGEPSYNSPLHF
NA	TRBV7-9	TRBJ1-1	TRBD1	TGTGCCAGCACGGAGACAGGGATGAACACTGAAGCTTTCTTT	CASTETGMNTEAFF
once	TRBV12-3/TRBV12-4	TRBJ1-1	NA	TGTGCCAGCAGTTTTTGGAGCATGAACACTGAAGCTTTCTTT	CASSFWSMNTEAFF
NA	TRBV7-2	TRBJ2-3	NA	TGTGCCAGCAGCTACTATGAGGATACGCAGTATTTT	CASSYYEDTQYF
NA	TRBV5-1	TRBJ2-5	TRBD2	TGCGCCAGCAGCTTCAGACTAGCGGGGGTTGAGACCCAGTACTTC	CASSFRLAGVETQYF
NA	TRBV7-2	TRBJ1-2	TRBD1	TGTGCCAGCAGCATCCTCGACAGGGAGGGCTACACCTTC	CASSILDREGYTF
NA	TRBV7-6	TRBJ1-2	NA	TGTGCCAGCAGCTTAGAAGGGTTGGACGGCTACACCTTC	CASSLEGLDGYTF
NA	TRBV7-8	TRBJ1-5	NA	TGTGCCAGCAGCTTAGCCGGGTGGGGAGATCAGCCCCAGCATTTT	CASSLAGWGDQPQHF
NA	TRBV11-2	TRBJ1-2	TRBD1	TGTGCCAGCAGCATATCAGGGACAGGCCCAGATGGCTACACCTTC	CASSISGTGPDGYTF
few	TRBV29-1	TRBJ1-2	TRBD1	TGCAGCGTTGTATCGAGGGGACAGAAAAAGGGGTTC	CSVVSRGQKKGF
NA	TRBV20-1	TRBJ1-5	NA	TGCAGTGCTAGAGATGGCCCGACCCAGCATTTT	CSARDGPTQHF
NA	TRBV27	TRBJ2-3	NA	TGTGCCAGCGGCGCTAGAGAGGGGCCAGATACGCAGTATTTT	CASGAREGPDTQYF
few	TRBV29-1	TRBJ2-5	TRBD1	TGCAGCGTTGACAGGGGGACGGAGACCCAGTACTTC	CSVDRGTETQYF
NA	TRBV7-3	TRBJ2-2	NA	TGTGCCAGCAGCTTATGGCACACCGGGGAGCTGTTTTTT	CASSLWHTGELFF
NA	TRBV12-3/TRBV12-4	TRBJ2-1	TRBD2	TGTGCCAGCAGCACATCACGGACTAGCGGGGGGGTATATGAGCAGTTCTTC	CASSTSRTSGGVYEQFF
NA	TRBV12-3/TRBV12-4	TRBJ2-2	NA	TGTGCCAGCAGAGGGGATTTGGGAAGGCTGTTTTTT	CASRGDLGRLFF
NA	TRBV5-1	TRBJ1-1	NA	TGCGCCAGCAGCGAGTGGCTATCAGGCGGGAACACTGAAGCTTTCTTT	CASSEWLSGGNTEAFF
few	TRBV7-2	TRBJ2-5	NA	TGTGCCAGCAGCGGGGGACTCCTGGAGACCCAGTACTTC	CASSGGLLETQYF
once	TRBV7-9	TRBJ2-7	NA	TGTGCCAGCAGCTTACCAACCGTGGGCTACGAGCAGTACTTC	CASSLPTVGYEQYF